The sequence of this T cell receptor beta chain was determined in a study of human T cells and chemical hapten exposure. Turning to the study itself: Donors were sensitized with 2% DPC on the upper inner arm. Upper-back patch tests with 0.01% DPC were read at 6 days.

This clonotype appeared many times. Its target is not known. General study results and limits: Positively correlated with patch test score were the counts of PT1 expanded TCRs. Relative to controls, expanded TCRs formed significantly more large CDR3 similarity clusters.

Noted time point: patch test 3, about 24 weeks after DPC sensitization. Treatment of the sample: therapeutic diphenylcyclopropenone sensitization with weekly scalp DPC. Trimming removed 7 bases at V and 0 bases at J, with 20 bases between. The CDR3 spans 18 residues. CDR1 and CDR2 (germline): SGHTS, YDEGEE. TCRdb passed the RACE reads through MiXCR, listing each CDR3 protein once. The table lists about 120,000 distinct CDR3 sequences, about 11% of them singletons, with approximately 2.5% in the top ten. The V gene is TRBV5-8, the J gene TRBJ2-6, with TRBD1 as a possible D gene (5 bases). The specimen was whole blood, collected in connection with sensitization to the hapten diphenylcyclopropenone (DPC). The origin of this receptor is a woman between 45 and 65 years old with alopecia areata. Some clones in this sample may be carry-over from other donors' samples. The CDR3 is CASRAPLQVPSGANVLTF. DNA for the CDR3: TGTGCCAGCCGCGCGCCGTTACAGGTCCCCTCTGGGGCCAACGTCCTGACTTTC. The whole variable domain, filled in from reference TRBV5-8 and TRBJ2-6, reads EAGVTQSPTHLIKTRGQQATLRCSPISGHTSVYWYQQALGLGLQFLLWYDEGEERNRGNFPPRFSGRQFPNYSSELNVNALELEDSALYLCASRAPLQVPSGANVLTFGAGSRLTVL.